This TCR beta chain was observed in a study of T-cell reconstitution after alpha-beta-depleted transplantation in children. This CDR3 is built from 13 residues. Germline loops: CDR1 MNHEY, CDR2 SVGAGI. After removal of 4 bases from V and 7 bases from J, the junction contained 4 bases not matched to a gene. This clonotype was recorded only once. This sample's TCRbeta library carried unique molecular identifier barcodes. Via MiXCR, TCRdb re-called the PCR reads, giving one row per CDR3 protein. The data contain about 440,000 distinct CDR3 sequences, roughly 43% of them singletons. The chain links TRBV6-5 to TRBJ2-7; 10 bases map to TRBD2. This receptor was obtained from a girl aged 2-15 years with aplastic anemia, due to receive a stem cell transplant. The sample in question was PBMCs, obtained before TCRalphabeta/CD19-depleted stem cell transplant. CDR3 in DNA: TGTGCCAGCAGTTTCGGGACTAGCGTTGAGCAGTACTTC. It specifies CASSFGTSVEQYF.